One and the same sample provided the 23 T cell receptor beta chains below, sequenced in a study of shared clonotypes between healthy human individuals. Selected positively for CCR7 and CD45RO-negative, naive CD8 cells excluded terminally differentiated effector memory CD45RA+ cells. Clones were read by immunoSEQ multiplex PCR, and TCRdb kept only the in-frame ones, dropping some. The table records around 2,000,000 clones, just under 95% of them present only once. Sequenced material: naive CD8+ T cells sorted from blood. Source of these receptors: a young man in good health.

V gene TRBV11-2 combines with J gene TRBJ1-1, with a tentative D call TRBD1 (6 bases). The V gene lost 2 bases and the J gene lost 0 bases, with 13 bases spanning the gap. This CDR3 is 16 amino acids long. Germline CDR1 reads SGHAT; CDR2 reads FQNNGV. This chain's CDR3 is CASSLLKGQLNTEAFF. Written as DNA, the CDR3 is TGTGCCAGCAGCTTATTAAAAGGACAGCTGAACACTGAAGCTTTCTTT. Using reference TRBV11-2 and TRBJ1-1 for the parts outside the CDR3, the full variable domain is EAGVAQSPRYKIIEKRQSVAFWCNPISGHATLYWYQQILGQGPKLLIQFQNNGVVDDSQLPKDRFSAERLKGVDSTLKIQPAKLEDSAVYLCASSLLKGQLNTEAFFGQGTRLTVV.

Regarding this clone: This CDR3 is also generated by other DNA sequences in the sample. The chain links TRBV18 to TRBJ2-7; D remains unclear. Germline loops: CDR1 KGHSH, CDR2 LQKENI. The germline V and J ends were trimmed by 2 bases and 3 bases, with 5 bases remaining between them. CDR3 length equals 12 residues. The CDR3: CASSPTDYEQYF. The CDR3 DNA reads as TGTGCCAGCTCACCAACTGACTACGAGCAGTACTTC.

The chain couples TRBV27 to TRBJ2-2; TRBD2 is a possible D gene (6 bases). CDR1 is MNHEY, CDR2 SMNVEV, per germline (reference sequence). This CDR3 has 16 residues. V dropped 5 bases and J dropped 5 bases, with 18 bases sitting between them. CDR3 residues: CASSPSSGEVTGELFF. The DNA for the CDR3 is TGTGCCAGCAGTCCCTCCTCGGGAGAGGTGACCGGGGAGCTGTTTTTT.

This chain uses TRBV27 with TRBJ2-7, with no clear D. This CDR3 comprises 13 residues. Germline CDR1 is MNHEY and CDR2 is SMNVEV (reference sequence). V lost 6 bases and J lost 2, with 11 bases in between. The CDR3 reads CASRGALTYEQYF. The DNA for the CDR3 is TGTGCCAGCAGAGGAGCGTTAACCTACGAGCAGTACTTC.

This clone came up a few times. The sample holds other DNA sequences that translate to the same CDR3. The rearrangement joins TRBV27 to TRBJ2-7; 8 bases line up with TRBD1. The length of the CDR3 is 13 residues. With 5 bases clipped from V and 3 bases from J, the junction kept 3 bases outside the gene matches. CDR1 and CDR2 (germline): MNHEY, SMNVEV (reference sequence). In DNA, the CDR3 is TGTGCCAGCAGTCCGGGGACAGGCTACGAGCAGTACTTC. Translating gives CASSPGTGYEQYF.

To note about this clone: At the DNA level, this CDR3 is encoded by other sequences in the same sample as well. The CDR3 loop is CASSVAGDYEQYF. The CDR3 bases are TGTGCCAGCAGCGTAGCAGGGGACTACGAGCAGTACTTC. The genes are TRBV9 and TRBJ2-7; possible D gene TRBD1, 6 bases. The V end lost 0 bases, the J end lost 3 bases, and 7 bases lay between the germline ends. The CDR3 contains 13 residues. Germline CDR1 is SGDLS and CDR2 is YYNGEE.

Only one count was recorded for this clone. V and J are TRBV13 and TRBJ1-4; D is uncertain. The CDR3 length is 13 residues. V was clipped by 11 bases and J by 3 bases, with 13 bases between them. The germline CDR1 and CDR2 sequences are PRHDT and FYEKMQ (reference sequence). The CDR3 DNA is TGTGCCTCCTCACCCGCGCCTAATGAAAAACTGTTTTTT. It translates to CASSPAPNEKLFF.

This chain links TRBV30 with TRBJ1-3; 9 bases fit TRBD1. The CDR3 length is 13 residues. Germline CDR1 is GTSNPN and CDR2 is SVGIG (reference sequence). V shed 5 bases and J 7 bases; nucleotides not matched to a gene: 6. The CDR3 nucleotides read TGTGCCTGGGGCCCCGGGACAGGGAACACCATATATTTT. Its translation: CAWGPGTGNTIYF.

The rearrangement uses TRBV7-2 and TRBJ2-7; the match to TRBD1 covers 7 bases. The CDR3 has 13 residues. Losses at the gene ends were 5 bases for V and 3 bases for J; bases not matched to a gene: 4. The germline gives CDR1 SGHTA, CDR2 FQGNSA. CDR3 residues: CASSIRQGYEQYF. For the CDR3, the DNA is TGTGCCAGCAGCATCCGACAGGGCTACGAGCAGTACTTC.

The J gene is TRBJ2-5, the V gene TRBV7-9; D is ambiguous. Deletions cut 3 bases from V and 4 bases from J, with 12 bases between. This CDR3 has 14 amino acids. Germline-derived CDR1 and CDR2 are SEHNR and FQNEAQ (reference sequence). CDR3 residues: CASSFNGDGETQYF. In DNA form, the CDR3 reads TGTGCCAGCAGCTTTAACGGAGACGGAGAGACCCAGTACTTC.

This chain uses TRBV6-1 with TRBJ1-2, with a tentative D call TRBD1 (6 bases). This CDR3 comprises 16 residues. V gave up 2 bases and J gave up 2 bases, with 15 bases separating them. Germline V CDR1 and CDR2: MNHNS, SASEGT. CDR3 amino acids: CASSETTGWDNYGYTF. The CDR3 nucleotides are TGTGCCAGCAGTGAAACTACAGGGTGGGACAACTATGGCTACACCTTC.

V usage is TRBV6-5 and J usage is TRBJ2-5; D not resolved. The CDR3 spans 12 residues. The germline V and J ends were trimmed by 6 bases and 4 bases, with 9 bases remaining between them. Looked up from germline, CDR1 is MNHEY and CDR2 is SVGAGI. The chain's CDR3 is CASSLTGETQYF. CDR3 in DNA: TGTGCCAGCAGCCTTACTGGAGAGACCCAGTACTTC.

The V and J genes are TRBV29-1 and TRBJ2-7; D possibly uses TRBD1 or TRBD2 (6 bases each). The germline V and J ends were trimmed by 0 bases and 13 bases, with 19 bases remaining between them. Per the germline V gene, CDR1 is SQVTM and CDR2 is ANQGSEA. The CDR3 spans 13 residues. CDR3 in amino acids: CSVEDPDSGRQYF. In DNA form, the CDR3 reads TGCAGCGTTGAAGACCCGGACAGTGGGAGGCAATACTTC.

A single count supports this clone. J is TRBJ2-3 and V is TRBV4-1; D is undetermined. CDR1 MGHRA and CDR2 YSYEKL come from the germline V gene. V was trimmed by 3 bases and J by 1 base, leaving 8 bases between them. The CDR3 is 14 amino acids. The CDR3 reads CASSQPLGTDTQYF. The DNA of the CDR3 is TGCGCCAGCAGCCAGCCCTTGGGCACAGATACGCAGTATTTT.

Comments on this clone: This sample includes further DNA sequences coding for the same CDR3. The chain combines TRBV9 with TRBJ2-7; D may correspond to TRBD1 or TRBD2 (6 bases each). The CDR3 loop spans 14 amino acids. Germline V lookup: CDR1 SGDLS, CDR2 YYNGEE. Trimming left V 2 bases short and J 2 bases short, with 11 bases between. CDR3: CASSVGGDTYEQYF. In DNA form, the CDR3 reads TGTGCCAGCAGCGTGGGGGGCGACACCTACGAGCAGTACTTC.

CDR3 nucleotide sequence: TGTGCCAGCAGTCCCCATGTCGGGACAGGGGACTATGGCTACACCTTC. Its translation is CASSPHVGTGDYGYTF. The J gene is TRBJ1-2, the V gene TRBV27; TRBD1 agrees at 10 bases. From germline, CDR1 is MNHEY and CDR2 SMNVEV (reference sequence). After removal of 5 bases from V and 3 bases from J, the junction contained 9 bases not matched to a gene. The CDR3 covers 16 residues.

V is TRBV14 and J is TRBJ2-2, with D perhaps TRBD2 (6 bases). CDR3 length: 14 amino acids. The V end lost 3 bases, the J end lost 4 bases, and 9 bases lay between the germline ends. The germline gives CDR1 SGHDN, CDR2 FVKESK. This CDR3 is CASSHYGGTGELFF. The CDR3 DNA is TGTGCCAGCAGCCATTACGGGGGCACCGGGGAGCTGTTTTTT.

This rearrangement joins TRBV4-1 to TRBJ2-7; 7 nucleotides match TRBD1. Germline V gene data show CDR1 as MGHRA and CDR2 as YSYEKL. Trimming cost V 2 bases and J 3 bases; bases outside gene matches: 4. The CDR3 length is 14 residues. The CDR3 spells CASSQRQGNYEQYF. CDR3 bases: TGCGCCAGCAGCCAAAGACAGGGTAACTACGAGCAGTACTTC.

This sequence joins TRBV9 and TRBJ1-1; 8 bases match TRBD1. Germline loops: CDR1 SGDLS, CDR2 YYNGEE. V gave up 4 bases and J gave up 5 bases; unmatched junction bases: 16. The CDR3 has 17 residues. CDR3 nucleotides: TGTGCCAGCAGCCCAGATTATAGCGACAGGGGAGGGACTGAAGCTTTCTTT. Encoded protein: CASSPDYSDRGGTEAFF.

Turning to this clone: Other DNA sequences in the sample encode the same CDR3. The rearrangement links TRBV27 to TRBJ2-5; D gene unclear. Germline-derived CDR1 and CDR2 are MNHEY and SMNVEV (reference sequence). The CDR3 has 10 amino acids. V lost 8 bases to trimming and J lost 2 bases, with 3 bases between them. The CDR3 nucleotides read TGTGCCAGCGGTCAAGAGACCCAGTACTTC. Encoded protein: CASGQETQYF.

For this clone: This sample includes further DNA sequences coding for the same CDR3. The chain carries TRBV30 and TRBJ2-1; D not certain. V shed 3 bases and J shed 10 bases, with 10 bases lying between them. The CDR3 totals 11 residues. Germline V gene data show CDR1 as GTSNPN and CDR2 as SVGIG (reference sequence). CDR3 bases: TGTGCCTGGAGCCCGAGTGGCGAGCAGTTCTTC. Encoded protein: CAWSPSGEQFF.

The chain has TRBV6-5 and TRBJ2-1; D perhaps matches TRBD2 (6 bases). The V gene's germline CDR1 is MNHEY and CDR2 SVGAGI. The CDR3 covers 15 residues. V was clipped by 5 bases and J by 3 bases, with 14 bases between them. CDR3 bases: TGTGCCAGCAGTCTATCCCTCGGGGGCTACAATGAGCAGTTCTTC. Its protein product is CASSLSLGGYNEQFF.

The genes are TRBV27 and TRBJ2-7; 7 nucleotides align to TRBD1. Trimming took 6 bases from V and 1 from J; bases not matched to a gene: 9. Per germline, CDR1 MNHEY and CDR2 SMNVEV (reference sequence). The CDR3 loop spans 15 amino acids. As DNA, the CDR3 is TGTGCCAGCAGAGGGGGCAGGAACCCTTCCTACGAGCAGTACTTC. Its protein product is CASRGGRNPSYEQYF.